This passage covers 30 T cell receptor beta chains from one sample sequenced in a study of identical twins. TCRdb analysed the 5' RACE reads with MiXCR anew, one entry per CDR3 protein. The sample records under 250,000 distinct CDR3 sequences, 7.5% being singletons. These records were also assigned to another study, of yellow fever vaccine responses in identical twins.

The source material was CD8+ T cells sorted from blood. These TCRs come from a woman aged 18-35 years in good health.

This chain links TRBV6-1 with TRBJ1-2; D not resolved. The V end lost 6 bases, the J end lost 2 bases, and 10 bases lay between the germline ends. The CDR3 covers 13 residues. CDR1 and CDR2 (germline): MNHNS, SASEGT. The CDR3 bases are TGTGCCAGCAGCTCGACCCAAAACTATGGCTACACCTTC. Translation: CASSSTQNYGYTF.

This clonotype was observed a few times. The genes are TRBV6-4 and TRBJ2-2; D gene uncertain. CDR1 MRHNA and CDR2 SNTAGT come from the germline V gene. The V end lost 3 bases, the J end lost 3 bases, and 5 bases lay between the germline ends. The CDR3 runs to 13 residues. CDR3 amino acids: CASSDWDTGELFF. The CDR3 DNA sequence: TGTGCCAGCAGTGATTGGGACACCGGGGAGCTGTTTTTT.

This chain joins TRBV5-4 and TRBJ2-7, with 10 bases identical to TRBD2. The V and J ends lost 0 bases and 3 bases, in that order; junction bases with no gene match: 6. The CDR3 runs to 16 residues. Germline lookup yields CDR1 SGHNT and CDR2 YYREEE (reference sequence). This chain's CDR3 is CASSLGLAGAGYEQYF. The CDR3 region has the DNA TGTGCCAGCAGCTTGGGGCTAGCGGGAGCCGGCTACGAGCAGTACTTC.

This clonotype turned up a few times. This chain connects TRBV27 to TRBJ2-7; 8 bases line up with TRBD1. The CDR3 runs to 14 residues. J lost 5 bases, V lost 2 bases, and 5 bases had no gene match. Germline values: CDR1 MNHEY, CDR2 SMNVEV (reference sequence). The CDR3: CASSLQTGEHEQYF. CDR3 nucleotides: TGTGCCAGCAGTTTACAGACAGGGGAGCACGAGCAGTACTTC.

This clonotype appeared a few times. The V and J genes are TRBV4-2 and TRBJ2-1, with 9 positions matching TRBD2. The CDR3 has 16 residues. The germline gives CDR1 LGHNA, CDR2 YNFKEQ. V shed 1 base and J 4 bases; nucleotides not matched to a gene: 5. The chain's CDR3 is CASSQVAGGLYNEQFF. The CDR3 DNA follows: TGTGCCAGCAGCCAAGTGGCGGGGGGGCTGTACAATGAGCAGTTCTTC.

This clonotype showed up just a few times. This rearrangement joins TRBV14 to TRBJ1-2, with D perhaps matching TRBD1 (5 bases). The CDR3 has 14 amino acids. The V end was cut by 1 base, the J end by 6 bases, with 12 bases between. CDR1 and CDR2 (germline): SGHDN, FVKESK. The CDR3 bases are TGTGCCAGCAGCCAAGGGGCAGGGTTGGATGGCTACACCTTC. The encoded protein is CASSQGAGLDGYTF.

To note about this clonotype: A much larger clone is a single base away; this may be a read error. The chain joins TRBV7-9 to TRBJ2-7, with a possible D match to TRBD2 (7 bases). CDR1 and CDR2 (germline): SEHNR, FQNEAQ (reference sequence). The CDR3 totals 12 residues. The CDR3 DNA reads as TGTGCCTGCAGCGGGGACACCTACGAGCAGTACTTC. It translates to CACSGDTYEQYF.

V is TRBV12-3 or TRBV12-4 and J is TRBJ2-7; 11 nucleotides line up with TRBD2. The CDR3 length is 14 residues. V lost 4 bases and J lost 5; bases outside the gene matches: 4. CDR3 nucleotides: TGTGCCAGCAGTTCCACGGGACTAGCGGACGAGCAGTACTTC. As protein: CASSSTGLADEQYF.

The chain joins TRBV5-4 to TRBJ2-3, with D possibly TRBD2 on 6 matching bases. The germline V and J ends were trimmed by 10 bases and 0 bases, with 9 bases remaining between them. The CDR3 sequence is 12 residues long. CDR1 and CDR2 (germline): SGHNT, YYREEE (reference sequence). In DNA form, the CDR3 reads TGTGCCGGCGGGGACAGCACAGATACGCAGTATTTT. This gives the protein CAGGDSTDTQYF.

This clonotype was counted between two and nine times. The rearrangement joins TRBV2 to TRBJ1-6; TRBD1 matches 8 bases. The CDR3 has 16 residues. Germline CDR1 is SNHLY and CDR2 is FYNNEI. After removal of 7 bases from V and 5 bases from J, the junction contained 10 bases not matched to a gene. In DNA, the CDR3 is TGTGCCAGCATCACCGGACAGGGTGGAAATAATTCACCCCTCCACTTT. Protein sequence: CASITGQGGNNSPLHF.

Many counts were recorded for this clonotype. The CDR3 region has the DNA TGCGCCAGCAGCTCGGAAGAAAGGACTAGCGAGACAGATACGCAGTATTTT. It yields the protein CASSSEERTSETDTQYF. The chain couples TRBV5-1 to TRBJ2-3; 9 bases match TRBD2. The length of the CDR3 is 17 residues. After removal of 3 bases from V and 3 bases from J, the junction contained 11 bases not matched to a gene. Germline-derived CDR1 and CDR2 are SGHRS and YFSETQ.

The chain links TRBV6-5 to TRBJ2-2; a weak D match, TRBD2 (5 bases). V lost 2 bases to trimming and J lost 6 bases, with 7 bases between them. CDR1 and CDR2 from the germline V gene are MNHEY and SVGAGI. There are 13 residues in the CDR3. The CDR3 loop is CASSYEGSGELFF. DNA for the CDR3: TGTGCCAGCAGTTACGAGGGCTCCGGGGAGCTGTTTTTT.

This clonotype has more than one count but fewer than ten. The chain couples TRBV28 to TRBJ2-7, with 7 nucleotides matching TRBD2. The germline V gene has CDR1 MDHEN and CDR2 SYDVKM. CDR3 length: 17 amino acids. V lost 4 bases to trimming and J lost 5 bases; unmatched junction nucleotides: 17. CDR3 sequence: CASSSPVRKAGRHEQYF. In DNA form, the CDR3 reads TGTGCCAGCAGTTCCCCTGTTAGGAAAGCGGGACGCCACGAGCAGTACTTC.

This clonotype was found many times. The rearrangement joins TRBV28 to TRBJ2-7; D is perhaps TRBD1 (5 bases). This CDR3 spans 19 amino acids. V gave up 6 bases and J gave up 4 bases, with 31 bases separating them. From germline, CDR1 is MDHEN and CDR2 SYDVKM. The CDR3 loop reads CASSPVQGRRLPRIYEQYF. The CDR3 DNA is TGTGCCAGCAGCCCGGTTCAGGGCAGACGACTCCCGAGGATTTACGAGCAGTACTTC.

This clonotype was counted many times. The chain uses TRBV5-1 and TRBJ1-3, with 9 bases matching TRBD1. The V and J ends lost 7 bases and 2 bases, in that order; junction bases with no gene match: 7. CDR1 and CDR2 from the germline V gene are SGHRS and YFSETQ. The CDR3 is made up of 15 amino acids. In DNA form, the CDR3 reads TGCGCCAGCCAGACAGGGGGTCTTACTGGAAACACCATATATTTT. Translated, it gives CASQTGGLTGNTIYF.

With regard to this clonotype: One base away lies a much larger clone, so this may be a sequencing read error. The chain joins TRBV25-1 to TRBJ2-1, with D perhaps matching TRBD2 (5 bases). CDR3 length: 13 amino acids. CDR1 is MGHDK, CDR2 SYGVNS, per germline. Trimming pared 3 bases from V and 9 bases from J, leaving 12 bases between. In DNA, the CDR3 is TGTGCCAGCAGTGAGTGGTCGGGGATTGAGCAGTTCTTC. It yields the protein CASSEWSGIEQFF.

This chain connects TRBV20-1 to TRBJ2-7; D gene unclear. The ends were cut back, 2 bases at V and 0 bases at J, with 14 bases in the middle. Germline V gene sequence: CDR1 DFQATT, CDR2 SNEGSKA (reference sequence). This CDR3 comprises 15 residues. DNA for the CDR3: TGCAGTGCTAGATTTTCCGTCCGACCCTCCTACGAGCAGTACTTC. It translates to CSARFSVRPSYEQYF.

This clonotype was counted at least ten times. V is TRBV29-1 and J is TRBJ2-3; tentative D call: TRBD2 (6 bases). Germline V lookup: CDR1 SQVTM, CDR2 ANQGSEA. The CDR3 contains 15 residues. The germline V and J ends were trimmed by 3 bases and 2 bases, with 15 bases remaining between them. DNA of the CDR3: TGCAGCGTTGAGCGGGACGGTTACCTCACAGATACGCAGTATTTT. Amino acids: CSVERDGYLTDTQYF.

The chain couples TRBV27 to TRBJ2-1; the match to TRBD2 covers 12 bases. The CDR3 consists of 17 residues. The V gene's germline CDR1 is MNHEY and CDR2 SMNVEV (reference sequence). V lost 4 bases and J lost 8; bases outside the gene matches: 12. The CDR3 loop reads CASSSLLGLAGLDEQFF. Written as DNA, the CDR3 is TGTGCCAGCAGTTCGCTATTGGGACTAGCGGGTTTGGATGAGCAGTTCTTC.

The chain has TRBV18 and TRBJ2-1; 9 bases line up with TRBD1. Germline CDR1 KGHSH, CDR2 LQKENI. CDR3 length: 15 residues. Germline trimming cut 6 bases from V and 7 bases from J; bases unmatched to any gene: 10. The CDR3 is CASSPMDRGRNEQFF. The CDR3 DNA reads TGTGCCAGCTCGCCCATGGACAGGGGCCGGAATGAGCAGTTCTTC.

In this sample, this clonotype turned up many times. This rearrangement joins TRBV6-1 to TRBJ1-1; D is unclear. V was pared by 6 bases and J by 5 bases, with 16 bases between. Germline V lookup: CDR1 MNHNS, CDR2 SASEGT. This CDR3 has 14 residues. This CDR3 reads CASSPLGEVTEAFF. CDR3 nucleotide sequence: TGTGCCAGCAGCCCACTTGGGGAGGTGACTGAAGCTTTCTTT.

This clonotype was counted a few times. The CDR3: CASSQLPPQETQYF. The CDR3 bases are TGTGCCAGCAGTCAACTTCCGCCCCAAGAGACCCAGTACTTC. This chain connects TRBV27 to TRBJ2-5; no clear D gene. Germline CDR1 reads MNHEY; CDR2 reads SMNVEV (reference sequence). V was trimmed by 5 bases and J by 1 base, leaving 11 bases between them. This CDR3 contains 14 residues.

This clonotype was counted a few times. In DNA, the CDR3 is TGTGCCAGCAGCCCGGACACGAGCAATGAGCAGTTCTTC. This encodes CASSPDTSNEQFF. V usage is TRBV13 and J usage is TRBJ2-1, with D possibly TRBD1 on 5 matching bases. CDR3 length: 13 residues. Per the germline V gene, CDR1 is PRHDT and CDR2 is FYEKMQ (reference sequence). V dropped 5 bases and J dropped 6 bases, with 11 bases sitting between them.

The chain carries TRBV9 and TRBJ2-1; 9 nucleotides align to TRBD1. Trimming at V came to 8 bases and at J to 3 bases, leaving 3 bases not matched to a gene. The CDR3 sequence is 13 residues long. From germline, CDR1 is SGDLS and CDR2 YYNGEE. The CDR3 loop is CASTGGHYNEQFF. Written as DNA, the CDR3 is TGTGCCAGTACAGGGGGCCACTACAATGAGCAGTTCTTC. Complete variable domain (other parts from reference TRBV9 and TRBJ2-1): DSGVTQTPKHLITATGQRVTLRCSPRSGDLSVYWYQQSLDQGLQFLIQYYNGEERAKGNILERFSAQQFPDLHSELNLSSLELGDSALYFCASTGGHYNEQFFGPGTRLTVL.

The V gene is TRBV5-6, the J gene TRBJ1-1; D ambiguous. The V end was cut by 4 bases, the J end by 1 base, with 5 bases between. Germline values: CDR1 SGHDT, CDR2 YYEEEE. This CDR3 is built from 12 residues. CDR3 protein: CASSGWNTEAFF. CDR3 DNA sequence: TGTGCCAGCAGCGGTTGGAACACTGAAGCTTTCTTT.

In its sample, this clonotype was seen a few times. In DNA form, the CDR3 reads TGTGCCAGCAGCCCGGAGGGGGGGACTAGGGTTCCCAATGAGCAGTTCTTC. This sequence encodes CASSPEGGTRVPNEQFF. The chain recombines TRBV7-9 with TRBJ2-1; 8 nucleotides line up with TRBD2. Germline V gene data show CDR1 as SEHNR and CDR2 as FQNEAQ (reference sequence). This CDR3 has 17 residues. V was clipped by 5 bases and J by 6 bases; unmatched bases: 15.

This chain connects TRBV20-1 to TRBJ1-1; D gene unclear. This CDR3 comprises 10 residues. The germline V and J ends were trimmed by 3 bases and 7 bases, with 6 bases remaining between them. Germline V gene data show CDR1 as DFQATT and CDR2 as SNEGSKA (reference sequence). The chain's CDR3 is CSASLVEAFF. The CDR3 nucleotides are TGCAGTGCTAGTTTGGTTGAAGCTTTCTTT.

This clonotype was detected many times. The rearrangement joins TRBV6-1 to TRBJ2-1, with TRBD1 identical over 9 bases. The germline CDR1 and CDR2 sequences are MNHNS and SASEGT. The CDR3 extends over 16 amino acids. The junction had 8 bases not matched to a gene; V was cut back by 5 bases and J by 3 bases. The CDR3 bases are TGTGCCAGCAGTCTCCGGGACAGGGACCTCTACAATGAGCAGTTCTTC. It yields the protein CASSLRDRDLYNEQFF.

In this sample, this clonotype turned up many times. The J gene is TRBJ2-3, the V gene TRBV7-9; the D gene is possibly TRBD2 (6 bases). Germline V gene data show CDR1 as SEHNR and CDR2 as FQNEAQ (reference sequence). V was shortened by 6 bases and J by 3 bases, with 10 bases between the two germline ends. This CDR3 region has 13 residues. CDR3 protein: CASSDAGTDTQYF. In DNA, the CDR3 is TGTGCCAGCAGTGATGCGGGAACAGATACGCAGTATTTT.

There are a few counts of this clonotype. This rearrangement joins TRBV29-1 to TRBJ2-2, with D perhaps TRBD1 (6 bases). In germline, CDR1 is SQVTM, CDR2 ANQGSEA. Trimming cost V 3 bases and J 7 bases, with 21 bases left between them. The CDR3 length is 16 residues. CDR3 sequence reads: CSVESPGTTRGGELFF. The CDR3, as DNA: TGCAGCGTTGAGAGCCCCGGGACAACCCGAGGCGGGGAGCTGTTTTTT.